A single T cell receptor (beta chain) is shown here with its context. A few counts support this clone. The antigen it binds to is not known. One base away there is no much larger clone; base qualities are not given. V is shortened by 5 bases, J by 9 bases, and the region joining them spans 11 bases. The CDR3 spans 11 residues, from the cysteine through the phenylalanine. Of all the DNA, just the CDR3 is kept, 33 bases in frame from base 1. The germline V gene (reference sequence) sets CDR1 to DFQATT and CDR2 to SNEGSKA. The CDR3 regions of human TCRbeta chains were analyzed by immunosequencing. In the authors' own workflow: Repertoire TCRs were checked for matches against a reference library of SARS-CoV-2-specific TCRs that had been generated using the MIRA antigen-specificity platform. Breadth was defined as the fraction of unique TCRs that were SARS-CoV-2-associated. Depth was defined as the fraction of total T cells that were SARS-CoV-2-associated. Using the MIRA data, each spike-specific TCR was mapped to the spike region that the TCR reacts to and placed in a CD4 or CD8 class. Log10-transformed breadth and depth values were compared by one-way ANOVA with Sidak's multiple comparisons tests. The immuneACCESS repertoire file appears here via TCRdb, limited to in-frame rearrangements. These files lack a portion of the clones; in checked studies, under half of the deficit traces to unresolved V genes, and the cause of the others is not known. D and trimming were read from the DNA, whereas the V and J calls and clone size are those reported in that table. Here the sample has roughly 130,000 clones; just over 85% occur a single time. The ten biggest clones cover roughly 12% of the sample.

The sample belongs to a study of T cell responses to AZD1222 COVID-19 vaccine (dated by TCRdb to about 2021). Context from the whole study: AZD1222 recipients given second doses at about 4 weeks or at about 12 weeks were pooled, since spike-specific TCR depth and breadth were not found to differ between the two schedules. A total of 230 to 250 trial participants underwent TCR sequencing, of whom about 210 received two doses of AZD1222 and 26 received two doses of the MenACWY control vaccine. Trial participants were enrolled into age subgroups of 18-55, 56-69 and 70-plus years, which contained about 150, 28 and 57 TCR-sequenced participants, respectively.

What the research found in general, with its limitations: The whole spike protein was spanned by vaccine-associated CD4 TCRs, and dominant responses were seen in regions 160-218 and 743-854. Reportedly, close to half of the unique spike-specific TCRs recognized epitopes lying outside the regions that are mutated in the B.1.351 and B.1.1.7 variants. A significant rise in spike-specific TCR breadth and depth was observed after two AZD1222 doses relative to day 0 and relative to MenACWY recipients. Participants were mostly white British, with more females than males. The authors suggested clonal diversity may have been underestimated. Conclusions about previously exposed vaccinees were limited because only six or seven AZD1222 recipients were SARS-CoV-2 seropositive at baseline. In the small 56-69-year group, the increase in depth fell short of significance, most likely because of low power. No day 14 peak-response samples were available, so repertoires were characterized only after the peak T cell response.

The sample's time point label, decoded: baseline before first vaccination. Vaccinee samples were obtained from the UK trials COV001 and COV002, which included a single-blind randomized controlled phase 2/3 trial of AZD1222 (ChAdOx1 nCoV-19) in healthy adults. Trial participant PBMC samples were collected at day 0 and day 28 after the second dose for TCRbeta chain sequencing. The rearranged segments are TRBV20-1 and TRBJ2-1, and TRBD1 may be the D gene, going by 6 matching bases. Sequenced material: peripheral blood, taken on day 0 of AZD1222 vaccination. This TCR derives from an adult in good health. The CDR3 protein: CSARTGIEQFF. The DNA reads TGCAGTGCTCGTACAGGGATTGAGCAGTTCTTC.